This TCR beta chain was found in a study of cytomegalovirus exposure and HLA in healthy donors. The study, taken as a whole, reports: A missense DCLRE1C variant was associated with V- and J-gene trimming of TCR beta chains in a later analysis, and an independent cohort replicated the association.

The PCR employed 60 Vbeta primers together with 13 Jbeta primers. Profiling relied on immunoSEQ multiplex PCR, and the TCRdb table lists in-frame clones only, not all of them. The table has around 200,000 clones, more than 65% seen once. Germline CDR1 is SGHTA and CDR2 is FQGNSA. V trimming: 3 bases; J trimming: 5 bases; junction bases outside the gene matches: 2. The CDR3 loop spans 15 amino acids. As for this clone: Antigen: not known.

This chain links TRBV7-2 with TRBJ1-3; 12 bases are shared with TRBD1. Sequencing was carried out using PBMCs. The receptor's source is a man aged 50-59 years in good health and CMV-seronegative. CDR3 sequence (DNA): TGTGCCAGCAGCTTCGGGACAGGGGGCAGAAACACCATATATTTT. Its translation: CASSFGTGGRNTIYF.